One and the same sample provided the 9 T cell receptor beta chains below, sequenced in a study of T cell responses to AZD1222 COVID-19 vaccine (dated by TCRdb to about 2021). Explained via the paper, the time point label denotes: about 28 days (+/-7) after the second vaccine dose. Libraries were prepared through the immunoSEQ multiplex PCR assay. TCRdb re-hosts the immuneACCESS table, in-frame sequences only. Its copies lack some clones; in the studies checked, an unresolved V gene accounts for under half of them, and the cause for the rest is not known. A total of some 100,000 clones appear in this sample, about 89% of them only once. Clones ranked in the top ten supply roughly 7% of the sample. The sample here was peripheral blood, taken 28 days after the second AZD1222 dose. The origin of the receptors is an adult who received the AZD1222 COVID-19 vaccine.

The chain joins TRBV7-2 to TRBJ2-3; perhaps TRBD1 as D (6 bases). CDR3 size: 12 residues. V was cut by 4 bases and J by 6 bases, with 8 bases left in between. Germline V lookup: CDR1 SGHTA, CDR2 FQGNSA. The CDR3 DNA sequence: TGTGCCAGCAGCTATACAGGGGATACGCAGTATTTT. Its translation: CASSYTGDTQYF.

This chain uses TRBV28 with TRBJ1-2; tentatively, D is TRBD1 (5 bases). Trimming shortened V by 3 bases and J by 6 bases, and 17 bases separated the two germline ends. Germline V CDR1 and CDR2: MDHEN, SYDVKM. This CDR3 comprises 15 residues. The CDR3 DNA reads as TGTGCCAGCAGTTTGACAAAGGGACGCGGAAATGGCTACACCTTC. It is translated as CASSLTKGRGNGYTF.

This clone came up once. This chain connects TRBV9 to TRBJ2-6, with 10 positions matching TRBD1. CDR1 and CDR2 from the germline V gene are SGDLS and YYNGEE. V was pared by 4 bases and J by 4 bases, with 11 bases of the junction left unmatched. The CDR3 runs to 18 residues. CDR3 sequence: CASSSKTGGAAGANVLTF. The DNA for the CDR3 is TGTGCCAGCAGCTCTAAGACAGGGGGCGCAGCCGGGGCCAACGTCCTGACTTTC.

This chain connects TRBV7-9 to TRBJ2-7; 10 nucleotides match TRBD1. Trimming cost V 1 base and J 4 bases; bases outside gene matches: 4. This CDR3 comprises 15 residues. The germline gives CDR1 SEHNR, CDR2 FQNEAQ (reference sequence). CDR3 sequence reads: CASSLGQGAWYEQYF. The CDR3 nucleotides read TGTGCCAGCAGCTTAGGACAGGGGGCCTGGTACGAGCAGTACTTC.

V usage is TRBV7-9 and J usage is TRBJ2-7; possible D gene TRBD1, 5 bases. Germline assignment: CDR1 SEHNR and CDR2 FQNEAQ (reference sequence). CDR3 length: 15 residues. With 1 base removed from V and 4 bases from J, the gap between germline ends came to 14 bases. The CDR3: CASSLGWSQGYEQYF. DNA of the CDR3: TGTGCCAGCAGCTTAGGTTGGTCTCAGGGTTACGAGCAGTACTTC.

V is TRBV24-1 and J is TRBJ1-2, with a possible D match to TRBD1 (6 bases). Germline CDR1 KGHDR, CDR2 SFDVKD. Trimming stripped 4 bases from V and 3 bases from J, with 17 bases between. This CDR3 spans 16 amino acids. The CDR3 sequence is CATSERGAGGDYGYTF. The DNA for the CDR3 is TGTGCCACCAGTGAGCGCGGAGCGGGGGGCGACTATGGCTACACCTTC.

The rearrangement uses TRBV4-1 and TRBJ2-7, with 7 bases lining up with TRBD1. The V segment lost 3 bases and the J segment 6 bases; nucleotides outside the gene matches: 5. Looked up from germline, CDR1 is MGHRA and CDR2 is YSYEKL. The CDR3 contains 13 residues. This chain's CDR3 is CASSHPRQGEQYF. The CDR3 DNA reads TGCGCCAGCAGCCACCCAAGACAGGGCGAGCAGTACTTC.

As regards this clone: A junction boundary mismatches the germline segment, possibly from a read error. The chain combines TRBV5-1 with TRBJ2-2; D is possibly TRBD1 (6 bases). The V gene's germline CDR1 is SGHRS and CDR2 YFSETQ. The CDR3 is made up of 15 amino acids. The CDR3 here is CASSPGVGNPGELFF. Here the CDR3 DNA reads TGCGCCAGCAGCCCAGGGGTGGGGAACCCCGGGGAGCTGTTTTTT.

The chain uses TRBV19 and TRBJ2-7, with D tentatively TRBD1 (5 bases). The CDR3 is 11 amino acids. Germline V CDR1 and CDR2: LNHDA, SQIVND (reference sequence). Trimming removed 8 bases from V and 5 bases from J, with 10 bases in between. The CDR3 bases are TGTGCCAGTGGGCAGGGCAACGAGCAGTACTTC. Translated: CASGQGNEQYF.